This TCR beta chain was observed in a study of T cell changes during pregnancy in multiple sclerosis. CDR3 size: 15 residues. The V gene end was trimmed by 3 bases and the J gene end by 0 bases; junction bases not matched to a gene: 3. Germline assignment: CDR1 SGHTA and CDR2 FQGNSA. Assay used: immunoSEQ multiplex PCR; TCRdb lists only in-frame clones, some missing. The repertoire holds roughly 58,000 clones, 85% to 95% seen once, with less than 4.5% in the top ten. This chain uses TRBV7-2 with TRBJ2-3; TRBD2 matches at 7 bases. Sample: CD8+ T cells from peripheral blood mononuclear cells, taken in the third trimester of pregnancy. This receptor was identified in a female donor with multiple sclerosis, enrolled in a pregnancy study. CDR3 amino acids: CASSLWGGSTDTQYF. The CDR3 coding sequence is TGTGCCAGCAGCTTGTGGGGGGGGAGCACAGATACGCAGTATTTT. Full variable domain (missing parts from reference TRBV7-2 and TRBJ2-3): GAGVSQSPSNKVTEKGKDVELRCDPISGHTALYWYRQSLGQGLEFLIYFQGNSAPDKSGLPSDRFSAERTGGSVSTLTIQRTQQEDSAVYLCASSLWGGSTDTQYFGPGTRLTVL.